This TCR beta chain derives from a study of radiation and T cells in renal cell carcinoma. Study-level findings and limits: Irradiated tumors held more dominant CDR3 motifs than control tumors.

Treatment reported: treatment-naive control, cytoreductive nephrectomy. The repertoire was sequenced with immunoSEQ multiplex PCR; TCRdb's copy has only in-frame clones and lacks some. Found here are about 8,100 clones, roughly 69% of them singletons; the top ten hold over 20%. V was pared by 0 bases and J by 5 bases, with 9 bases of the junction left unmatched. The germline CDR1 and CDR2 sequences are LNHNV and YYDKDF (reference sequence). The CDR3 totals 16 residues. Concerning this clone itself: Antigen: not known.

Material: tumor tissue, obtained from a patient whose treatment was nephrectomy without radiotherapy. The chain combines TRBV15 with TRBJ2-5; 7 bases match TRBD2. This TCR was sampled from a man in his sixties with renal cell carcinoma. Here the CDR3 DNA reads TGTGCCACCAGCAGAGATATAGGGGAGGGCAGGGAGACCCAGTACTTC. It translates to CATSRDIGEGRETQYF.